The 28 T cell receptor beta chains reported below all come from one sample, sequenced in a study of breast tumors, draining lymph nodes, adjacent tissues (dated by TCRdb to between 2015 and 2016). The method behind the library was multiplex PCR. Data came from an Illumina HiSeq 2000. Through fastp at Q25 and MiXCR, TCRdb rebuilt clones from the public reads, retaining in-frame beta chains. Identical CDR3 proteins give one entry, which carries the most common genes and DNA. The sample table holds over 150,000 distinct CDR3 sequences, of which approximately 30% were seen once. Roughly 4.3% of the sample is held by the ten biggest clonotypes. The lymph node samples were taken from the axillary draining lymph nodes of breast cancer patients. Specimen: axillary lymph node tissue. The origin of the receptors is a female donor with breast cancer. Some clones in this sample may be carry-over from other donors' samples.

This rearrangement joins TRBV7-6 to TRBJ1-1, with D possibly TRBD1 on 6 matching bases. Germline values: CDR1 SGHVS, CDR2 FNYEAQ. Trimming cost V 1 base and J 4 bases, with 10 bases left between them. The CDR3 runs to 14 residues. In DNA form, the CDR3 reads TGTGCCAGCAGCTTAGAGCAGGGGAGCACTGAAGCTTTCTTT. Its translation is CASSLEQGSTEAFF.

Comment on this clonotype: A clone one base away is much larger, so this may be a read error. V gene TRBV7-2 combines with J gene TRBJ2-6, with a weak D call TRBD1 (5 bases). Per germline, CDR1 SGHTA and CDR2 FQGNSA. CDR3 length equals 15 residues. The CDR3 loop reads CASSPRRSGANVLPF. The CDR3 nucleotides read TGTGCCAGCAGCCCCCGACGCTCTGGGGCCAACGTCCTGCCTTTC.

This clonotype has only a few counts. V is TRBV28 and J is TRBJ2-1; 10 positions match TRBD2. V trimming: 5 bases; J trimming: 7 bases; junction bases outside the gene matches: 8. This CDR3 contains 15 residues. Germline CDR1 and CDR2: MDHEN and SYDVKM. The CDR3 loop reads CASSGSGRAWNEQFF. CDR3 DNA sequence: TGTGCCAGCAGTGGGAGCGGGAGGGCTTGGAATGAGCAGTTCTTC.

In this sample, this clonotype turned up many times. The V call is TRBV30, the J call TRBJ2-2; D is ambiguous. The CDR3 loop spans 14 amino acids. Germline CDR1 reads GTSNPN; CDR2 reads SVGIG (reference sequence). V was cut by 4 bases and J by 5 bases, with 14 bases left in between. In nucleotides, the CDR3 is TGTGCCTGGACAAGAGCAACGGTTACCGGGGAGCTGTTTTTT. Encoded protein: CAWTRATVTGELFF.

This clonotype was seen ten or more times. The V and J genes are TRBV6-1 and TRBJ2-1, with TRBD2 matching over 11 bases. This CDR3 has 16 amino acids. Germline-derived CDR1 and CDR2 are MNHNS and SASEGT. V lost 4 bases and J lost 3; bases outside the gene matches: 5. CDR3 bases: TGTGCCAGCAGTGCTTCCGGACTAGCGGGCTACAATGAGCAGTTCTTC. The encoded protein is CASSASGLAGYNEQFF.

A word on this clonotype: Likely a read error: the CDR3 ends without its conserved phenylalanine or tryptophan. No DNA is shown, since the ends of the CDR3 on it are uncertain; the CDR3 is the one TCRdb lists. The chain uses TRBV5-5 and TRBJ1-4; the table's D call TRBD1 went unverified against the DNA. The length of the CDR3 is 10 amino acids, counting both ends. Per germline, CDR1 SGHKS and CDR2 YYEKEE (reference sequence). CDR3 amino acids: CASSLGTGSY.

V gene TRBV7-9 combines with J gene TRBJ1-4; weak D call: TRBD1 (5 bases). The CDR3 extends over 17 amino acids. V was pared by 0 bases and J by 2 bases, with 13 bases between. Germline CDR1 SEHNR, CDR2 FQNEAQ (reference sequence). CDR3 in amino acids: CASSLAQWGGTNEKLFF. CDR3 sequence (DNA): TGTGCCAGCAGCTTAGCGCAGTGGGGGGGGACTAATGAAAAACTGTTTTTT.

This clonotype has just a few counts. The chain couples TRBV13 to TRBJ2-7, with TRBD1 matching over 7 bases. Germline CDR1 reads PRHDT; CDR2 reads FYEKMQ (reference sequence). Trimming at V came to 2 bases and at J to 3 bases, leaving 4 bases not matched to a gene. CDR3 length: 14 residues. CDR3 in DNA: TGTGCCAGCAGCTTACCCAGGGACAGCTACGAGCAGTACTTC. Translating gives CASSLPRDSYEQYF.

This clonotype was recorded many times. The V call is TRBV20-1, the J call TRBJ2-1; the D is unclear. CDR3 size: 14 residues. Trimming shortened V by 2 bases and J by 0 bases, and 8 bases separated the two germline ends. The germline gives CDR1 DFQATT, CDR2 SNEGSKA (reference sequence). The chain's CDR3 is CSARLLSSYNEQFF. The CDR3 DNA follows: TGCAGTGCTAGACTCCTCAGCTCCTACAATGAGCAGTTCTTC.

In the case of this clonotype: A single base separates this from a much larger clone, so it may be a read error. The chain employs TRBV5-5 and TRBJ2-1; D is possibly TRBD2 (5 bases). This CDR3 contains 15 residues. Deletions cut 4 bases from V and 3 bases from J, with 14 bases between. Per germline, CDR1 SGHKS and CDR2 YYEKEE (reference sequence). CDR3 sequence (DNA): TGTGCCAGCAGCCCCCCGAGCGGAGACTACAATGAGCAGTTCTTC. Amino acids: CASSPPSGDYNEQFF.

Many counts were recorded for this clonotype. The chain joins TRBV7-6 to TRBJ2-7, with 11 nucleotides matching TRBD1. This CDR3 is built from 15 residues. The ends lost 1 base at V and 5 bases at J; junction bases unmatched: 4. In germline, CDR1 is SGHVS, CDR2 FNYEAQ. The CDR3 loop reads CASSLVRTGGNEQYF. In nucleotides, the CDR3 is TGTGCCAGCAGCTTAGTTAGGACAGGGGGCAACGAGCAGTACTTC.

Of note for this clonotype: As the CDR3 is not closed by the conserved phenylalanine or tryptophan, this likely results from a read error. In nucleotides, the CDR3 is TGTGCCAGCAGTCCAATGACTAGCGGGGAATACCAAGAGACCCAGTACCTC. It encodes CASSPMTSGEYQETQYL. The chain employs TRBV28 and TRBJ2-5; 11 bases map to TRBD2. Per germline, CDR1 MDHEN and CDR2 SYDVKM. The CDR3 totals 17 residues. Unmatched junction bases numbered 8, after V lost 5 bases and J lost 0 bases.

This rearrangement joins TRBV28 to TRBJ1-2; 8 nucleotides line up with TRBD1. The CDR3 contains 14 residues. Germline V gene data show CDR1 as MDHEN and CDR2 as SYDVKM. The V and J ends lost 5 bases and 2 bases, in that order; junction bases with no gene match: 4. For the CDR3, the DNA is TGTGCCAGCAGTATAGGACAGGGCAACTATGGCTACACCTTC. Residues: CASSIGQGNYGYTF.

On this clonotype itself: Possible read error: a much larger clone is one base away. The chain joins TRBV7-2 to TRBJ2-2, with 7 bases matching TRBD2. The germline V gene encodes CDR1 SGHTA and CDR2 FQGNSA. With V trimmed by 4 bases and J by 7 bases, 6 bases remained unmatched. The CDR3 sequence is 14 residues long. This chain's CDR3 is CASSWGGGDGELFF. CDR3 sequence (DNA): TGTGCCAGCAGCTGGGGGGGTGGAGACGGGGAGCTGTTTTTT.

In the case of this clonotype: A read error is possible here, since a much larger clone lies one base away. The rearrangement links TRBV19 to TRBJ2-7; 7 nucleotides agree with TRBD2. Per the germline V gene, CDR1 is LNHDA and CDR2 is SQIVND (reference sequence). The trim removed 5 bases at V and 1 base at J, leaving 14 bases unmatched. This CDR3 region has 17 residues. This CDR3 reads CASSSRPGPAGSYEQYF. DNA of the CDR3: TGTGCCAGTAGTTCGAGACCCGGACCAGCGGGGTCCTACGAGCAGTACTTC.

Points on this clonotype: A much larger clone lies one base from this, so it may be a read error. The chain uses TRBV11-2 and TRBJ1-1; TRBD1 might be the D (6 bases). Germline CDR1 is SGHAT and CDR2 is FQNNGV. This CDR3 is built from 16 residues. The CDR3 here is CASSLGRGGINTGAFF. The CDR3 nucleotides read TGTGCCAGCAGCTTAGGCAGGGGTGGGATCAACACTGGAGCTTTCTTT.

This clonotype was found many times. The chain combines TRBV11-1 with TRBJ2-7, with D perhaps TRBD2 (6 bases). There are 16 residues in the CDR3. The V gene lost 3 bases and the J gene lost 0 bases, with 15 bases spanning the gap. In germline, CDR1 is SGHAT, CDR2 FQDESV (reference sequence). CDR3 residues: CASSFSAGGISYEQYF. CDR3 bases: TGTGCCAGCAGCTTCTCAGCCGGGGGTATCTCCTACGAGCAGTACTTC.

In its sample, this clonotype was seen a few times. V gene TRBV6-1 combines with J gene TRBJ2-3, with TRBD1 matching 7 bases. This CDR3 comprises 15 residues. The V gene end was trimmed by 6 bases and the J gene end by 6 bases; junction bases not matched to a gene: 12. Germline CDR1 and CDR2: MNHNS and SASEGT. CDR3 region: CASRPGTARGDTQYF. The CDR3, as DNA: TGTGCCAGCAGGCCCGGGACAGCCAGGGGCGATACGCAGTATTTT.

The chain carries TRBV15 and TRBJ1-5; no definite D call. CDR3 size: 12 residues. Trimming left V 5 bases short and J 2 bases short, with 4 bases between. Per germline, CDR1 LNHNV and CDR2 YYDKDF (reference sequence). CDR3 DNA sequence: TGTGCCACCAGCCGCGGCAATCAGCCCCAGCATTTT. Its protein product is CATSRGNQPQHF.

As concerns this clonotype: This clone may be a read error of a much larger clone one base away. The chain is built from TRBV6-5 and TRBJ2-1; TRBD2 matches 9 bases. The CDR3 is 16 residues long. Unmatched junction bases numbered 15, after V lost 5 bases and J lost 10 bases. Germline V lookup: CDR1 MNHEY, CDR2 SVGAGI. The CDR3 coding sequence is TGTGCCAGCAGTCACGGCGGGGGGGCCGTAACCTCCGAGCAGTTCTTC. Its translation is CASSHGGGAVTSEQFF.

V usage is TRBV10-1 and J usage is TRBJ1-5; 9 bases map to TRBD1. Trimming cost V 0 bases and J 6 bases; bases outside gene matches: 9. There are 17 residues in the CDR3. Germline CDR1 reads WNHNN; CDR2 reads SYGVQD (reference sequence). The CDR3 coding sequence is TGCGCCAGCAGTGAGTCGACTATGGGACAGGGAAGTCAGCCCCAGCATTTT. It yields the protein CASSESTMGQGSQPQHF.

This clonotype was counted many times. The chain uses TRBV20-1 and TRBJ2-1, with 11 nucleotides matching TRBD2. V shed 2 bases and J 6 bases; nucleotides not matched to a gene: 9. Germline CDR1 DFQATT, CDR2 SNEGSKA (reference sequence). This CDR3 has 16 amino acids. CDR3 sequence (DNA): TGCAGTGCTAGATCCTTAACTAGCGGGAGTATCAATGAGCAGTTCTTC. Amino acids: CSARSLTSGSINEQFF.

The chain carries TRBV10-3 and TRBJ1-2; 8 bases agree with TRBD1. Trimming removed 10 bases from V and 6 bases from J; junction bases left unmatched: 19. The CDR3 consists of 16 residues. Germline values: CDR1 ENHRY, CDR2 SYGVKD. In nucleotides, the CDR3 is TGTGCCACCAGCGCAACAGAAAGACAGGGGTCCCATGGCTACACCTTC. As protein: CATSATERQGSHGYTF.

This clonotype was counted a few times. A much larger clone lies a single base off, so this may be a read error. Since no conserved phenylalanine or tryptophan closes the CDR3, a read error is the likely cause. V usage is TRBV5-1 and J usage is TRBJ2-7; D uncertain. V dropped 3 bases and J dropped 3 bases, with 13 bases sitting between them. CDR1 is SGHRS and CDR2 is YFSETQ in the germline V gene. This CDR3 contains 14 residues. The CDR3 nucleotides are TGCGCCAGCAGCTACGCCAGTGAAAGCTACGAGCAGTACCTC. Its translation is CASSYASESYEQYL.

This clonotype showed up many times. The rearrangement links TRBV7-2 to TRBJ2-1, with 10 nucleotides matching TRBD2. The V gene end was trimmed by 5 bases and the J gene end by 9 bases; junction bases not matched to a gene: 10. The CDR3 consists of 15 residues. The germline gives CDR1 SGHTA, CDR2 FQGNSA. CDR3 bases: TGTGCCAGCAGCGCCAGCGGGGGGGCTTTCGGTGAGCAGTTCTTC. It specifies CASSASGGAFGEQFF.

At least ten counts were recorded for this clonotype. The chain has TRBV15 and TRBJ1-4; D remains ambiguous. Germline CDR1 is LNHNV and CDR2 is YYDKDF (reference sequence). The CDR3 contains 15 residues. Trimming left V 0 bases short and J 7 bases short, with 12 bases between. The CDR3 loop reads CATSRDRPDFEKLFF. CDR3 DNA: TGTGCCACCAGCAGAGATCGTCCCGACTTTGAAAAACTGTTTTTT. The full variable domain, completed using reference TRBV15 and TRBJ1-4, is DAMVIQNPRYQVTQFGKPVTLSCSQTLNHNVMYWYQQKSSQAPKLLFHYYDKDFNNEADTPDNFQSRRPNTSFCFLDIRSPGLGDTAMYLCATSRDRPDFEKLFFGSGTQLSVL.

The sample holds many counts of this clonotype. The V call is TRBV7-2, the J call TRBJ1-2, with 7 bases matching TRBD1. The germline CDR1 and CDR2 sequences are SGHTA and FQGNSA. The CDR3 runs 12 residues. Losses at the gene ends were 4 bases for V and 8 bases for J; bases not matched to a gene: 4. CDR3: CASSSTGVGYTF. CDR3 in DNA: TGTGCCAGCAGCTCAACAGGGGTCGGCTACACCTTC.

The table lists this clonotype with many counts. The chain couples TRBV20-1 to TRBJ2-1; TRBD1 aligns across 8 bases. V shed 3 bases, J shed 8 bases, and the junction held 9 bases outside the gene matches. The CDR3 spans 14 residues. Germline V gene sequence: CDR1 DFQATT, CDR2 SNEGSKA (reference sequence). The CDR3 DNA sequence: TGCAGTGCTAGTGGACAGGGAGGTAATGATGAGCAGTTCTTC. As protein: CSASGQGGNDEQFF.